The following is a TCR beta chain sequence with its context. It has no known antigen specificity. No base quality information exists; no much larger clone differs at one position. In the paper's terms, the time point label means: about 28 days (+/-7) after the second vaccine dose. Because spike-specific TCR depth and breadth did not differ between the two schedules, AZD1222 recipients who got a second dose at roughly 4 weeks were pooled with those who got a second dose at roughly 12 weeks. Samples from vaccinated people were obtained from the UK trials COV001 and COV002, which included a single-blind randomized controlled phase 2/3 trial of AZD1222 (ChAdOx1 nCoV-19) in healthy adults. For TCRbeta chain sequencing, PBMC samples from trial participants were taken at day 0 and at day 28 after the second dose. This sample is part of a study of T cell responses to AZD1222 COVID-19 vaccine (TCRdb year 2021). Background on the whole study: TCR sequencing was performed for roughly 250 trial participants, of whom approximately 200 were given two doses of AZD1222 and approximately 26 were given two doses of MenACWY control vaccine. Trial participants were enrolled into age subgroups of 18-55, 56-69 and 70-plus years, which contained roughly 140, 27 and 60 TCR-sequenced participants, respectively. Results the study describes overall, beyond this receptor: Most participants were white British and females outnumbered males, and the authors suggested that clonal diversity may have been underestimated. After two AZD1222 doses, spike-specific TCR breadth and depth were significantly higher than at day 0 and than in MenACWY recipients. Epitopes outside the regions mutated in the B.1.351 and B.1.1.7 variants were reportedly recognized by nearly half of the unique spike-specific TCRs. The vaccine-associated CD4 TCRs covered the entire spike protein, and the dominant responses fell in regions 160-218 and 743-854. In the small 56-69-year group, the increase in depth fell short of significance, most likely because of low power. Conclusions about previously exposed vaccinees were limited because only a handful of AZD1222 recipients were SARS-CoV-2 seropositive at baseline. No day 14 peak-response samples were available, so repertoires were characterized only after the peak T cell response.

V is reduced by 8 bases and J by 0 bases, leaving a spacing of 7 bases between them. The CDR3 starts with the cysteine, ends with the phenylalanine, and has 12 residues. Just the 36-base CDR3 DNA is kept, in frame starting at base 1. From a lookup of the germline V gene, CDR1 and CDR2 are SQVTM and ANQGSEA. The CDR3 regions of human TCRbeta chains were analyzed by immunosequencing. Per the original workflow: TCRs in the repertoires were matched against a reference library of SARS-CoV-2-specific TCRs that had been generated with the MIRA antigen-specificity platform. Breadth was defined as the fraction of unique TCRs that were SARS-CoV-2-associated, and depth was defined as the fraction of total T cells that were SARS-CoV-2-associated. Each spike-specific TCR was assigned to its reactive spike region and to a CD4 or CD8 class using the MIRA data. Log10-transformed breadth and depth values were compared by one-way ANOVA with Sidak's multiple comparisons tests. Sourced from immuneACCESS, this table was stored by TCRdb with only in-frame sequences that have V and J called. A share of the clones is absent; for the studies checked, an unresolved V gene accounts for under half, and the remainder has no known explanation. That table supplies the V and J calls and clone size; D and trimming were determined from the DNA. For this sample there are over 130,000 clones; about 92% appear just once. Of the sample, more than 3% is held by the ten largest clones.

The chain is assembled from TRBV29-1 and TRBJ1-4; the D gene cannot be named for sure. This clonotype was obtained from an adult who received the AZD1222 COVID-19 vaccine. The sample was peripheral blood, taken 28 days after the second AZD1222 dose. The nucleotide sequence is given as TGCAGCTGGAAGACAACTAATGAAAAACTGTTTTTT. Translation gives CSWKTTNEKLFF.